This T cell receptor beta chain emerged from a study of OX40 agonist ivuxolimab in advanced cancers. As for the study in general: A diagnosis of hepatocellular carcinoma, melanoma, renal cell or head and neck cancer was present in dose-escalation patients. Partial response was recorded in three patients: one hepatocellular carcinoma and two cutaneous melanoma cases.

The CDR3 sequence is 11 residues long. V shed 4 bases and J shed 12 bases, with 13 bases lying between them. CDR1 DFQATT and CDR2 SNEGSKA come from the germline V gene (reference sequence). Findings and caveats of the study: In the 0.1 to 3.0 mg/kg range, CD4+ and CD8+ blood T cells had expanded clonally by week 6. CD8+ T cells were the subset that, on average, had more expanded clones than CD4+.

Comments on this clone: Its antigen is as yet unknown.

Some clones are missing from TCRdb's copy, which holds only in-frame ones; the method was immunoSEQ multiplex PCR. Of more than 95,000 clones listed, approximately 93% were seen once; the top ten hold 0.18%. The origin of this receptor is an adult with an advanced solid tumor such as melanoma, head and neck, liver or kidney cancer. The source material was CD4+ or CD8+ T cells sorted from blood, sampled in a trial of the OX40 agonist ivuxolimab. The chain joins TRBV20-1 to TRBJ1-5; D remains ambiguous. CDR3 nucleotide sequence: TGCAGTGCTACGTCCTTAGGGCACCAGCATTTT. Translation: CSATSLGHQHF.